These 3 T cell receptor beta chains were all obtained from the same sample, sequenced in a study of blood T cell repertoires in COVID-19. The method was immunoSEQ multiplex PCR; TCRdb's version includes in-frame clones alone and lacks a portion of them. The top ten clones hold under 6% of a sample with more than 300,000 clones, nearly 90% of them seen once. Sequences were obtained from PBMCs or T cells enriched from blood (not recorded which). The receptors originated from a woman under 40 who had recovered from COVID-19.

V and J are TRBV25-1 and TRBJ1-4; D possibly corresponds to TRBD1 (6 bases). This CDR3 comprises 15 residues. Germline V lookup: CDR1 MGHDK, CDR2 SYGVNS. V was cut by 7 bases and J by 6 bases, with 18 bases left in between. CDR3 protein: CASTRGGSEDEKLFF. The CDR3 DNA reads TGTGCCAGCACCCGAGGGGGTTCAGAGGATGAAAAACTGTTTTTT. The variable domain in full, completed from reference TRBV25-1 and TRBJ1-4, reads EADIYQTPRYLVIGTGKKITLECSQTMGHDKMYWYQQDPGMELHLIHYSYGVNSTEKGDLSSESTVSRIRTEHFPLTLESARPSHTSQYLCASTRGGSEDEKLFFGSGTQLSVL.

The chain recombines TRBV9 with TRBJ1-3; D unclear. This CDR3 comprises 15 residues. From germline, CDR1 is SGDLS and CDR2 YYNGEE. V gave up 4 bases and J gave up 0 bases, with 11 bases separating them. DNA for the CDR3: TGTGCCAGCAGCAAAGGGAGGAGCTCTGGAAACACCATATATTTT. Its translation: CASSKGRSSGNTIYF. Using reference TRBV9 and TRBJ1-3 for the parts outside the CDR3, the full variable domain is DSGVTQTPKHLITATGQRVTLRCSPRSGDLSVYWYQQSLDQGLQFLIQYYNGEERAKGNILERFSAQQFPDLHSELNLSSLELGDSALYFCASSKGRSSGNTIYFGEGSWLTVV.

The rearrangement links TRBV19 to TRBJ1-4; TRBD1 matches at 12 bases. Trimming took 6 bases from V and 7 from J; bases not matched to a gene: 3. The CDR3 totals 14 residues. Germline lookup yields CDR1 LNHDA and CDR2 SQIVND (reference sequence). CDR3 DNA sequence: TGTGCCAGTAGGGGACAGGGGGCGTTTGAAAAACTGTTTTTT. Amino acids: CASRGQGAFEKLFF.